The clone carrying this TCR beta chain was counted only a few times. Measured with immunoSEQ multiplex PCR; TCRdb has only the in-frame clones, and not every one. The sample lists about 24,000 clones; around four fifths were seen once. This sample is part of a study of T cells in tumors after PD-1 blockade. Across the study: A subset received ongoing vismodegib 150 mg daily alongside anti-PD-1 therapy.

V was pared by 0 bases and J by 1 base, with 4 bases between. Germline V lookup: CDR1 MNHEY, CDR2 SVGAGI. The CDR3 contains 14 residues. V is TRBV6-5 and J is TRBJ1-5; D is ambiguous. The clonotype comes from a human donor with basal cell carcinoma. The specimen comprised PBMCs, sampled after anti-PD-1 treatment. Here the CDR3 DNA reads TGTGCCAGCAGTTACTCTCTGAGCAATCAGCCCCAGCATTTT. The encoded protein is CASSYSLSNQPQHF.